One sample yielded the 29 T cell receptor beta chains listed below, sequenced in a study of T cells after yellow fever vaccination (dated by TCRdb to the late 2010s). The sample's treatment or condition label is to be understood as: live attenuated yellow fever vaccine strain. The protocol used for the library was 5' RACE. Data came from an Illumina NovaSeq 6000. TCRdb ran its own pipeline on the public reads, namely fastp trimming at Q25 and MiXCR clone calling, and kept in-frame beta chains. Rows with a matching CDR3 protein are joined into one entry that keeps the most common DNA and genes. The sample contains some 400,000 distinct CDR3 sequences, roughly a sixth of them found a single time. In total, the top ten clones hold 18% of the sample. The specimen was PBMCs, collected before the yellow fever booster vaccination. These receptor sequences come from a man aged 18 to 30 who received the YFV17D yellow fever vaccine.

CDR3 protein: CASSSLEGLAGENEQFF. DNA of the CDR3: TGCGCCAGCAGCAGCCTTGAGGGACTAGCGGGGGAGAATGAGCAGTTCTTC. The V gene is TRBV5-1, the J gene TRBJ2-1, with 14 bases lining up with TRBD2. The trim removed 4 bases at V and 7 bases at J, leaving 10 bases unmatched. The CDR3 length is 17 residues. Germline CDR1 and CDR2: SGHRS and YFSETQ.

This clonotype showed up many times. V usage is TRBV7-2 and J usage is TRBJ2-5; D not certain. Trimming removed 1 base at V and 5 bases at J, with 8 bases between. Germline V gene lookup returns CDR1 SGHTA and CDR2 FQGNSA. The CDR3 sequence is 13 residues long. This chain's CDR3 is CASSLVVRETQYF. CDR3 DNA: TGTGCCAGCAGCTTAGTAGTGCGGGAGACCCAGTACTTC.

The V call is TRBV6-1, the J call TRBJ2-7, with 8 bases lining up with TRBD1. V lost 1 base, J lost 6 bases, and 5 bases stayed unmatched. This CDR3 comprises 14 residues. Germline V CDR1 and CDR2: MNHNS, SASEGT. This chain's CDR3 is CASSEVAGGGEQYF. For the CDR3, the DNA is TGTGCCAGCAGTGAAGTGGCAGGGGGCGGCGAGCAGTACTTC.

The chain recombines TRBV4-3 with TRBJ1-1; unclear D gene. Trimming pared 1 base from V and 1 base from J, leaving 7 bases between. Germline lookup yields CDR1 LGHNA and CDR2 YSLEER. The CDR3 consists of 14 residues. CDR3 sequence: CASSQGLQNTEAFF. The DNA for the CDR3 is TGCGCCAGCAGCCAAGGACTCCAGAACACTGAAGCTTTCTTT.

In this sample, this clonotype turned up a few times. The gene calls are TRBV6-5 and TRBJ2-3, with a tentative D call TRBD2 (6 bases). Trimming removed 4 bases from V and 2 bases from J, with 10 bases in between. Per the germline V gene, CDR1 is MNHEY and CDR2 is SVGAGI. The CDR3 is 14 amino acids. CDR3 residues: CASSLRGPTDTQYF. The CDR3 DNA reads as TGTGCCAGCAGTTTGCGGGGACCCACAGATACGCAGTATTTT.

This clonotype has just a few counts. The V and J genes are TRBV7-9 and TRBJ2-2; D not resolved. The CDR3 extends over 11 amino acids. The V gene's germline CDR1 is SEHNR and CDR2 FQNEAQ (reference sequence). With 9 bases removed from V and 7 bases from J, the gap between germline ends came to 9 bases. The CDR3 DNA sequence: TGTGCCAGAGGTGTCGGCGGGGAGCTGTTTTTT. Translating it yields CARGVGGELFF.

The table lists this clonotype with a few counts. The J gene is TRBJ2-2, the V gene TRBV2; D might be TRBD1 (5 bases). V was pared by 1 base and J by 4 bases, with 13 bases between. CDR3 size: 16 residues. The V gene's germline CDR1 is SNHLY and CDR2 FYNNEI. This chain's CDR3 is CASSEEDTRVTGELFF. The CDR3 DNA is TGTGCCAGCAGTGAAGAGGACACCCGGGTCACCGGGGAGCTGTTTTTT.

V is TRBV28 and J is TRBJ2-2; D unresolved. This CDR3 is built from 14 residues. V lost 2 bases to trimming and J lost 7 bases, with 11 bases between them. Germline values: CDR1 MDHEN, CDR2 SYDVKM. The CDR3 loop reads CASSLGWSDGELFF. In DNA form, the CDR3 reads TGTGCCAGCAGTTTAGGATGGTCGGACGGGGAGCTGTTTTTT.

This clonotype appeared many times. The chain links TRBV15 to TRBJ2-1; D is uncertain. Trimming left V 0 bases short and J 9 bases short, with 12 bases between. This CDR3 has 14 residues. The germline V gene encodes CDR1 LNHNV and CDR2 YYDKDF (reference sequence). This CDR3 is CATSRDTSRSEQFF. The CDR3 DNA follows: TGTGCCACCAGCAGAGATACGAGTAGAAGTGAGCAGTTCTTC.

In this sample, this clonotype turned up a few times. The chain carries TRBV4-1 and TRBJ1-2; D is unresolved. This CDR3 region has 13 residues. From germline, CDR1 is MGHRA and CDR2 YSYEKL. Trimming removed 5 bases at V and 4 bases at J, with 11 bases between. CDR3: CASSSDALYGYTF. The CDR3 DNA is TGCGCCAGCAGCTCTGATGCTCTCTATGGCTACACCTTC.

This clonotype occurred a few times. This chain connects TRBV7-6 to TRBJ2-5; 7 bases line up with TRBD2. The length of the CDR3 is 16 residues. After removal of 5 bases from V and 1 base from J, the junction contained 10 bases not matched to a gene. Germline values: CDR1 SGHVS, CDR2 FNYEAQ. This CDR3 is CASSRSPAGVQETQYF. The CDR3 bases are TGTGCCAGCAGCAGAAGCCCCGCGGGGGTCCAAGAGACCCAGTACTTC.

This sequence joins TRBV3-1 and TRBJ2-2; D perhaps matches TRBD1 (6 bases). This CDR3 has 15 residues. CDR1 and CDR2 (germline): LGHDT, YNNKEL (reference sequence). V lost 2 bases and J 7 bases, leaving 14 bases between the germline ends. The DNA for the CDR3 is TGTGCCAGCAGCCAACTCTGGGGGCTTAGCGGGGAGCTGTTTTTT. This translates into CASSQLWGLSGELFF.

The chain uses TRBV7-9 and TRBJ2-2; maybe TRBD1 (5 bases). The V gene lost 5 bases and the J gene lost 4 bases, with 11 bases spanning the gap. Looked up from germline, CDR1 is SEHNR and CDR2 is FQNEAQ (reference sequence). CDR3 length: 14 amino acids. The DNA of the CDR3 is TGTGCCAGCAGCCCGACAGAGACCACCGGGGAGCTGTTTTTT. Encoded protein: CASSPTETTGELFF.

For the CDR3, the DNA is TGTGCCAGCAGTGAACGCGCAGGGGAGAGGCTTAACACCGGGGAGCTGTTTTTT. Residues: CASSERAGERLNTGELFF. V gene TRBV25-1 combines with J gene TRBJ2-2; the D gene is possibly TRBD1 (6 bases). This CDR3 spans 18 amino acids. V lost 2 bases and J 2 bases, leaving 18 bases between the germline ends. Germline CDR1 and CDR2: MGHDK and SYGVNS.

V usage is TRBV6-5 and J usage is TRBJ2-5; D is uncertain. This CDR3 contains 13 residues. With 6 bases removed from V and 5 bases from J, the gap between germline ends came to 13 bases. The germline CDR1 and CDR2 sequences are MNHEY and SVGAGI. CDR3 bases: TGTGCCAGCAGACAAAGGGTGGAGGAGACCCAGTACTTC. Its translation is CASRQRVEETQYF.

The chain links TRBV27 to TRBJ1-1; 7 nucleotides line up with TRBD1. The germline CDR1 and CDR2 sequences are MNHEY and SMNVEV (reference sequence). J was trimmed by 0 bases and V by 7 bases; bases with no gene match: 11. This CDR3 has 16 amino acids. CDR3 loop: CASNGGPGGLNTEAFF. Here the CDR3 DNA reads TGTGCCAGCAATGGAGGGCCAGGGGGTCTGAACACTGAAGCTTTCTTT.

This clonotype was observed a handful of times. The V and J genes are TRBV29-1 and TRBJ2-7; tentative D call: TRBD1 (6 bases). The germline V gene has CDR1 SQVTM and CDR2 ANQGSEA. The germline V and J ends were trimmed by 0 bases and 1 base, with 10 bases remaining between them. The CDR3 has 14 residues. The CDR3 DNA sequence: TGCAGCGTTGAAGACACAGGGTCTTCCTACGAGCAGTACTTC. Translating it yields CSVEDTGSSYEQYF.

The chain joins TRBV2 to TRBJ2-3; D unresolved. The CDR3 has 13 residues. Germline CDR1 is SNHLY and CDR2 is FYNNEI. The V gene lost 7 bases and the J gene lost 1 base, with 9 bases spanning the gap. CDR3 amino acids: CASTPSGTDTQYF. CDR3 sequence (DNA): TGTGCCAGCACGCCCAGCGGCACAGATACGCAGTATTTT.

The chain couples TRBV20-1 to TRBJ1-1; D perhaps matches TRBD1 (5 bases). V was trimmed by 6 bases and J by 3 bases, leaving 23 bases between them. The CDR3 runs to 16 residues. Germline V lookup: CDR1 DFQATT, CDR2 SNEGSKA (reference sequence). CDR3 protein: CSARDGTAEGDTEAFF. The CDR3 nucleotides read TGCAGTGCCCGAGACGGGACGGCAGAAGGTGACACTGAAGCTTTCTTT.

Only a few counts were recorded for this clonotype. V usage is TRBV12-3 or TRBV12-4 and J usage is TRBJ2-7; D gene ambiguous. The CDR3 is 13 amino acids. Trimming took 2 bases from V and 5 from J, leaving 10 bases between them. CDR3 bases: TGTGCCAGCAGTTTAAGTTTTACAGACGAGCAGTACTTC. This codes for CASSLSFTDEQYF.

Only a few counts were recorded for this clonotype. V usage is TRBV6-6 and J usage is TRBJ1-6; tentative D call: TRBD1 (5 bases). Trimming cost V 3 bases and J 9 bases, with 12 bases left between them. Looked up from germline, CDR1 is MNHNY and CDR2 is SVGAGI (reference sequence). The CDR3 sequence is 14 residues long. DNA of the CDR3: TGTGCCAGCAGTTATGGGGGAACTGGTTCACCCCTCCACTTT. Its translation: CASSYGGTGSPLHF.

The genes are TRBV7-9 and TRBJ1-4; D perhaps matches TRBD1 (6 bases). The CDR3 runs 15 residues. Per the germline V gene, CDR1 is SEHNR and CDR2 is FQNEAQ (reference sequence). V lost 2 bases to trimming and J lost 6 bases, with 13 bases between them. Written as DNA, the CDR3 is TGTGCCAGCAGCTTAATCCACAGGGAGGATGAAAAACTGTTTTTT. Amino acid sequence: CASSLIHREDEKLFF.

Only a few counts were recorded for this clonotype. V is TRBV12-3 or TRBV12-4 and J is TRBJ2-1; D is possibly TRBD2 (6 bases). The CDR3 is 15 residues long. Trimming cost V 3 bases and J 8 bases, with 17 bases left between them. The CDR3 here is CASSFRRGFNHEQFF. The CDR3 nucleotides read TGTGCCAGCAGTTTCCGGCGGGGCTTTAACCATGAGCAGTTCTTC.

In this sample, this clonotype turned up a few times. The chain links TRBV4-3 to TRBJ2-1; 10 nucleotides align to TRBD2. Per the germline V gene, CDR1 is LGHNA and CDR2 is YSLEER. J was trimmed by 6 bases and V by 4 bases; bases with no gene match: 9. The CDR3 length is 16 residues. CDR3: CASSRHWASGGNEQFF. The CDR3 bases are TGCGCCAGCAGCCGCCATTGGGCTAGCGGGGGCAATGAGCAGTTCTTC.

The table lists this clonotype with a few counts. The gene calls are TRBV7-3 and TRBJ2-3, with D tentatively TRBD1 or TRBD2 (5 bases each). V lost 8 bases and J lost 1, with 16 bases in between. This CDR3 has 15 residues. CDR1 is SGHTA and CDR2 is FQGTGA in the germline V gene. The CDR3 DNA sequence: TGTGCCAGCGCCCTCGGGGTAGGGGGCACAGATACGCAGTATTTT. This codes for CASALGVGGTDTQYF. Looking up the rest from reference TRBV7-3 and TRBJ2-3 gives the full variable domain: GAGVSQTPSNKVTEKGKYVELRCDPISGHTALYWYRQSLGQGPEFLIYFQGTGAADDSGLPNDRFFAVRPEGSVSTLKIQRTERGDSAVYLCASALGVGGTDTQYFGPGTRLTVL.

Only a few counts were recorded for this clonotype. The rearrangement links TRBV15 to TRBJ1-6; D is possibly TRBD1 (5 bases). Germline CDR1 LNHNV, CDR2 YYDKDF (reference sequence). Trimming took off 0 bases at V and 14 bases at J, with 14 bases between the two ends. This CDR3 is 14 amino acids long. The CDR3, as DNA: TGTGCCACCAGCAGAGATCTCGGGGACGTGGCCCTCCACTTT. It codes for CATSRDLGDVALHF.

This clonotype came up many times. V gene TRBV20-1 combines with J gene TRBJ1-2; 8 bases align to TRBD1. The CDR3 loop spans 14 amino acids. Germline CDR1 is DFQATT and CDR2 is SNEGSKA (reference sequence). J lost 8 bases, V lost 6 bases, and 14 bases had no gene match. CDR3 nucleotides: TGCAGTGCGAGACAGGGGTTCGTAATCGAGGGCTACACCTTC. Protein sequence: CSARQGFVIEGYTF.

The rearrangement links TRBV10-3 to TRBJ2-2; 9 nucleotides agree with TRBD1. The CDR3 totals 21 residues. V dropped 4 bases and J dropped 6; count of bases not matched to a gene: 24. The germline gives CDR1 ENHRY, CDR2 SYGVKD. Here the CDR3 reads CAISGDGVGQGTLVVPGELFF. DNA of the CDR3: TGTGCCATCAGTGGCGACGGAGTGGGACAGGGTACACTAGTCGTCCCCGGGGAGCTGTTTTTT.

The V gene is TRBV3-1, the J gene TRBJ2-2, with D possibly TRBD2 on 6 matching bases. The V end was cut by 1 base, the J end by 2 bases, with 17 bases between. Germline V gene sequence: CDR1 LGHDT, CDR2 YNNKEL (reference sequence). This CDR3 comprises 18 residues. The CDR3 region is CASSQVDLAGRNTGELFF. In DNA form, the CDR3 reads TGTGCCAGCAGCCAAGTTGATCTGGCGGGGCGCAACACCGGGGAGCTGTTTTTT.